Listed here is a single T cell receptor (beta chain). This record comes from a study of blood T cell repertoires in COVID-19. Study summary: Spain, Italy and the United States supplied samples that represented acute and convalescent COVID-19.

Only in-frame clones appear in the TCRdb table, and some are missing; sequencing was by immunoSEQ multiplex PCR. This table holds 120,000 to 150,000 clones, 88% found once. CDR3 length: 17 residues. CDR1 is SNHLY, CDR2 FYNNEI, per germline. Trimming removed 0 bases from V and 0 bases from J, with 13 bases in between. The V gene is TRBV2, the J gene TRBJ2-3; TRBD2 is a possible D gene (5 bases). The receptor was derived from a woman aged 55-69 years with acute or convalescent COVID-19. Sequencing was performed on peripheral blood. CDR3: CASSEAPGGPSTDTQYF. The CDR3 region has the DNA TGTGCCAGCAGTGAAGCCCCAGGCGGGCCTAGCACAGATACGCAGTATTTT.